Given below is one TCR beta chain in context. The sample belongs to a study of cytomegalovirus exposure and HLA in healthy donors. Use of 60 Vbeta and 13 Jbeta primers characterized the PCR. The protocol was immunoSEQ multiplex PCR, while the TCRdb copy is restricted to in-frame clones and leaves out a portion. The sample shows about 180,000 clones, approximately 81% of them seen only once. V was clipped by 7 bases and J by 4 bases, with 11 bases between them. This CDR3 region has 13 residues. Germline V gives CDR1 SGHVS, CDR2 FQNEAQ. Sequencing used PBMCs. The V and J genes are TRBV7-8 and TRBJ1-3, with no clear D. The receptor was isolated from a woman aged 25-40 years in good health and CMV-seronegative. CDR3 sequence reads: CASMEGGGNTIYF. The CDR3 nucleotides read TGTGCCAGCATGGAGGGTGGGGGAAACACCATATATTTT.